The 29 T cell receptor beta chains below were found in one sample sequenced in a study of regulatory T cells in long-lasting Graves disease. Time point meaning: persistent/refractory GD, antithyroid drugs over 5 years with positive TRAb. The authors made the TCR library using RNA they extracted from PBMCs. To make TCR beta libraries, researchers used iRepertoire HTBI primers and Arm-PCR of CDR3 regions. Via MiXCR, TCRdb re-called the multiplex PCR reads, giving one row per CDR3 protein. This table holds about 660,000 distinct CDR3 sequences, 30% found once. This specimen was peripheral blood mononuclear cells (PBMCs), taken when the disease was refractory, from a patient treated with antithyroid drugs. Source of these receptors: a female donor with Graves disease.

The chain employs TRBV27 and TRBJ2-5, with unresolved D. This CDR3 is built from 13 residues. Between the trimmed V and J ends, which lost 6 bases and 7 bases, there was a span of 15 bases. Germline-derived CDR1 and CDR2 are MNHEY and SMNVEV (reference sequence). CDR3 nucleotide sequence: TGTGCCAGCAGCGGCCTGACGATGGGGACCCAGTACTTC. Protein product: CASSGLTMGTQYF.

This chain connects TRBV7-9 to TRBJ1-6; a weak D match, TRBD1 (5 bases). V was pared by 5 bases and J by 10 bases, with 18 bases between. This CDR3 is 15 amino acids long. Per germline, CDR1 SEHNR and CDR2 FQNEAQ (reference sequence). CDR3 nucleotides: TGTGCCAGCAGCCCGGACGGCCCCGGGGGGTCACCCCTCCACTTT. It yields the protein CASSPDGPGGSPLHF.

CDR3 protein: CASSQVSSYYGYTF. Written as DNA, the CDR3 is TGTGCCAGCAGCCAAGTCAGTAGCTACTATGGCTACACCTTC. The chain uses TRBV3-1 and TRBJ1-2; D is ambiguous. The V end was cut by 1 base, the J end by 3 bases, with 9 bases between. The germline V gene encodes CDR1 LGHDT and CDR2 YNNKEL (reference sequence). The CDR3 is 14 amino acids.

This clonotype has more than one count but fewer than ten. V usage is TRBV27 and J usage is TRBJ2-5; tentative D call: TRBD1 (6 bases). The CDR3 runs to 15 residues. The germline gives CDR1 MNHEY, CDR2 SMNVEV (reference sequence). V lost 6 bases, J lost 1 base, and 15 bases lay in between. The CDR3 reads CASRRGQLPQETQYF. Written as DNA, the CDR3 is TGTGCCAGCAGACGCGGACAGCTCCCCCAAGAGACCCAGTACTTC.

This chain connects TRBV18 to TRBJ2-1; possible D gene TRBD2, 5 bases. Trimming removed 1 base at V and 5 bases at J, with 18 bases between. This CDR3 is 17 amino acids long. Germline CDR1 and CDR2: KGHSH and LQKENI. The CDR3, as DNA: TGTGCCAGCTCACCACTGGCCTTTAGTAGCGCCGACAATGAGCAGTTCTTC. Protein product: CASSPLAFSSADNEQFF.

This clonotype was counted between two and nine times. The rearrangement joins TRBV11-2 to TRBJ2-2; TRBD1 matches at 8 bases. Germline values: CDR1 SGHAT, CDR2 FQNNGV. CDR3 length: 16 residues. V shed 4 bases and J 4 bases; nucleotides not matched to a gene: 8. The CDR3: CASSSGQGSSTGELFF. The CDR3 DNA reads TGTGCCAGCAGCTCCGGACAGGGATCGTCCACCGGGGAGCTGTTTTTT.

This clonotype turned up a few times. The CDR3 region is CASSEADTGEQYF. DNA of the CDR3: TGCGCCAGCAGTGAGGCCGACACCGGCGAGCAGTACTTC. This chain links TRBV10-2 with TRBJ2-7; D unclear. This CDR3 has 13 amino acids. The V end was cut by 2 bases, the J end by 6 bases, with 11 bases between. CDR1 WSHSY and CDR2 SAAADI come from the germline V gene.

This clonotype was found a few times. This rearrangement joins TRBV12-3 or TRBV12-4 to TRBJ2-5; no firm D call. V was cut by 2 bases and J by 5 bases, with 6 bases left in between. This CDR3 has 12 residues. CDR3 sequence reads: CASSLHPETQYF. In DNA form, the CDR3 reads TGTGCCAGCAGTTTACATCCTGAGACCCAGTACTTC.

The table lists this clonotype with many counts. The genes are TRBV28 and TRBJ1-1, with D maybe TRBD1 (5 bases). The CDR3 covers 15 residues. The V end was cut by 6 bases, the J end by 4 bases, with 18 bases between. Germline lookup yields CDR1 MDHEN and CDR2 SYDVKM. The CDR3 loop reads CASSLRTGVGTEAFF. The CDR3 coding sequence is TGTGCCAGCAGCCTTCGCACGGGGGTCGGCACTGAAGCTTTCTTT.

The chain uses TRBV5-1 and TRBJ2-7; TRBD1 aligns across 11 bases. The V and J ends lost 0 bases and 3 bases, in that order; junction bases with no gene match: 8. The germline V gene has CDR1 SGHRS and CDR2 YFSETQ. The CDR3 consists of 17 residues. The CDR3 is CASSLGGTGGDRYEQYF. CDR3 DNA sequence: TGCGCCAGCAGCTTGGGAGGGACAGGGGGTGACCGCTACGAGCAGTACTTC.

The chain has TRBV19 and TRBJ1-5; the D gene is possibly TRBD1 (6 bases). In germline, CDR1 is LNHDA, CDR2 SQIVND (reference sequence). Trimming shortened V by 2 bases and J by 3 bases, and 11 bases separated the two germline ends. This CDR3 spans 15 amino acids. CDR3 protein: CASSITGQINQPQHF. CDR3 nucleotide sequence: TGTGCCAGTAGTATAACTGGACAGATCAATCAGCCCCAGCATTTT.

V is TRBV29-1 and J is TRBJ1-2; unclear D gene. Germline lookup yields CDR1 SQVTM and CDR2 ANQGSEA. CDR3 length: 13 residues. Trimming removed 2 bases at V and 4 bases at J, with 11 bases between. This CDR3 is CSVEKIAGYGYTF. The CDR3, as DNA: TGCAGCGTTGAAAAAATCGCGGGCTATGGCTACACCTTC.

There are many counts of this clonotype. The junction shows a germline mismatch at one end, possibly a read error. The J gene is TRBJ2-7, the V gene TRBV12-5; unclear D gene. In germline, CDR1 is LGHNT, CDR2 FRNRAP. The length of the CDR3 is 11 residues. The DNA for the CDR3 is TGTGCTAGTGGCTTGGGTGTCGAGCAGTACTTC. It yields the protein CASGLGVEQYF.

The chain carries TRBV3-1 and TRBJ1-1; D is uncertain. Germline CDR1 is LGHDT and CDR2 is YNNKEL (reference sequence). The V end was cut by 3 bases, the J end by 7 bases, with 9 bases between. This CDR3 has 12 amino acids. The CDR3 DNA follows: TGTGCCAGCAGCCACGCGGCCCGTGAAGCTTTCTTT. This codes for CASSHAAREAFF.

The chain combines TRBV5-1 with TRBJ1-1, with 8 bases aligning to TRBD1. V trimming: 4 bases; J trimming: 8 bases; junction bases outside the gene matches: 10. This CDR3 spans 14 amino acids. CDR1 and CDR2 (germline): SGHRS, YFSETQ. CDR3 bases: TGCGCCAGCAGCCCTCAGGACAGGGACAAGGAAGCTTTCTTT. Encoded protein: CASSPQDRDKEAFF.

This chain connects TRBV18 to TRBJ2-5; no firm D call. The CDR3 is 12 amino acids. Per germline, CDR1 KGHSH and CDR2 LQKENI. V lost 2 bases to trimming and J lost 3 bases, with 4 bases between them. CDR3 protein: CASSPGKETQYF. The CDR3 DNA is TGTGCCAGCTCACCAGGGAAAGAGACCCAGTACTTC.

CDR3 bases: TGTGCCACCAGACGACAGGGAACTAGCCAAGAGACCCAGTACTTC. The encoded protein is CATRRQGTSQETQYF. The chain has TRBV28 and TRBJ2-5; 7 bases are a match to TRBD1. CDR1 and CDR2 (germline): MDHEN, SYDVKM. There are 15 residues in the CDR3. Losses at the gene ends were 10 bases for V and 1 base for J; bases not matched to a gene: 12. The full variable domain, with the rest looked up from reference TRBV28 and TRBJ2-5, is DVKVTQSSRYLVKRTGEKVFLECVQDMDHENMFWYRQDPGLGLRLIYFSYDVKMKEKGDIPEGYSVSREKKERFSLILESASTNQTSMYLCATRRQGTSQETQYFGPGTRLLVL.

V is TRBV20-1 and J is TRBJ2-1, with D hard to call. V gave up 0 bases and J gave up 2 bases, with 2 bases separating them. This CDR3 is built from 12 residues. The germline gives CDR1 DFQATT, CDR2 SNEGSKA (reference sequence). In DNA form, the CDR3 reads TGCAGTGCTAGAGATGCCTACAATGAGCAGTTCTTC. Translation: CSARDAYNEQFF.

V and J are TRBV11-1 and TRBJ2-1; the D is unclear. Germline lookup yields CDR1 SGHAT and CDR2 FQDESV (reference sequence). Trimming cost V 1 base and J 8 bases, with 9 bases left between them. The length of the CDR3 is 13 residues. CDR3 DNA: TGTGCCAGCAGCTTAGGGATGGGCGATGAGCAGTTCTTC. It encodes CASSLGMGDEQFF.

The gene calls are TRBV6-1 and TRBJ1-1, with 8 bases fitting TRBD1. V lost 4 bases, J lost 1 base, and 2 bases stayed unmatched. This CDR3 has 14 residues. Germline lookup yields CDR1 MNHNS and CDR2 SASEGT. The CDR3 nucleotides read TGTGCCAGCAGTGCGACAGGGGCGAACACTGAAGCTTTCTTT. This codes for CASSATGANTEAFF.

CDR3 loop: CASSLALRQETQYF. CDR3 nucleotide sequence: TGCGCCAGCAGCTTGGCCCTACGCCAAGAGACCCAGTACTTC. The V gene is TRBV5-1, the J gene TRBJ2-5; D unresolved. Germline-derived CDR1 and CDR2 are SGHRS and YFSETQ. This CDR3 region has 14 residues. V was cut by 0 bases and J by 1 base, with 7 bases left in between.

V gene TRBV6-1 combines with J gene TRBJ1-5; a weak D match, TRBD1 (5 bases). Trimming stripped 5 bases from V and 4 bases from J, with 9 bases between. This CDR3 comprises 13 residues. CDR1 is MNHNS, CDR2 SASEGT, per germline. CDR3 in DNA: TGTGCCAGCAGTAACTGGGGGAATCAGCCCCAGCATTTT. Residues: CASSNWGNQPQHF.

This chain joins TRBV20-1 and TRBJ1-2, with TRBD1 as a possible D gene (6 bases). The CDR3 loop spans 13 amino acids. V lost 3 bases to trimming and J lost 3 bases, with 11 bases between them. Germline CDR1 DFQATT, CDR2 SNEGSKA (reference sequence). The CDR3 DNA sequence: TGCAGTGCTAGCAGGGGCGTAGACTATGGCTACACCTTC. Translated: CSASRGVDYGYTF.

The chain combines TRBV5-1 with TRBJ2-7; the match to TRBD2 covers 11 bases. V lost 0 bases and J lost 3; bases outside the gene matches: 8. The CDR3 has 17 amino acids. The V gene's germline CDR1 is SGHRS and CDR2 YFSETQ. DNA of the CDR3: TGCGCCAGCAGCTTGGTGGTCGCGACTAGCGGGAACTACGAGCAGTACTTC. It encodes CASSLVVATSGNYEQYF.

This clonotype showed up just a few times. The V and J genes are TRBV20-1 and TRBJ1-6; D gene ambiguous. V dropped 8 bases and J dropped 0 bases, with 11 bases sitting between them. Germline assignment: CDR1 DFQATT and CDR2 SNEGSKA (reference sequence). The CDR3 is 14 amino acids. CDR3 nucleotides: TGCAGTTCGCTTGATAGCTCCTATAATTCACCCCTCCACTTT. Amino acids: CSSLDSSYNSPLHF.

Many counts were recorded for this clonotype. The V and J genes are TRBV7-3 and TRBJ2-5; 9 bases are a match to TRBD2. This CDR3 contains 16 residues. Germline V gene lookup returns CDR1 SGHTA and CDR2 FQGTGA. The junction had 12 bases not matched to a gene; V was cut back by 5 bases and J by 5 bases. In DNA, the CDR3 is TGTGCCAGCAGCCCCCGAAGTAGCGGGAGCGGGGAGACCCAGTACTTC. It encodes CASSPRSSGSGETQYF.

The V and J genes are TRBV6-2 or TRBV6-3 and TRBJ2-3, with D possibly being TRBD2 (6 bases). V was shortened by 5 bases and J by 2 bases, with 35 bases between the two germline ends. Germline CDR1 reads MNHEY; CDR2 reads SVGEGT. The CDR3 runs 22 residues. The CDR3 loop is CASSVPGTSDNQKGTFTDTQYF. CDR3 DNA sequence: TGTGCCAGCAGTGTACCCGGGACGTCGGACAACCAAAAAGGGACTTTCACAGATACGCAGTATTTT.

The chain couples TRBV28 to TRBJ1-2, with a possible D match to TRBD1 (5 bases). The CDR3 spans 14 residues. Trimming cost V 7 bases and J 2 bases, with 14 bases left between them. The germline CDR1 and CDR2 sequences are MDHEN and SYDVKM. CDR3 loop: CASNLRGGNYGYTF. The CDR3 bases are TGTGCCAGCAACCTGCGGGGGGGGAACTATGGCTACACCTTC.

The rearrangement uses TRBV20-1 and TRBJ1-4; unclear D gene. The CDR3 covers 12 residues. The V gene lost 5 bases and the J gene lost 10 bases, with 14 bases spanning the gap. Germline assignment: CDR1 DFQATT and CDR2 SNEGSKA (reference sequence). The CDR3 here is CSAGLSAGKLFF. Here the CDR3 DNA reads TGCAGTGCTGGGCTTTCCGCCGGAAAACTGTTTTTT.